Listed below are T cell receptor beta chains from one sample, sequenced in a study of CD8 T cells in ankylosing spondylitis. TCRdb itself ran the 5' RACE reads through MiXCR, one entry per CDR3 protein. This sample has 500,000 to 550,000 distinct CDR3 sequences, with over 9.5% found just once. Sequenced: blood, either unsorted or a sorted T cell fraction (not recorded which). All receptors derive from a male donor with ankylosing spondylitis. CDR3s include the opening cysteine and the closing phenylalanine or tryptophan. D genes are given only for firm matches. A clone size is listed for some rows: how often the clone was seen (once, few, many), or a class if it is expanded.

CDR3 DNA: TGCGCCAGCAGCACCGGACAGGGGTCAGACATTCAGTACTTC
CDR3 protein: CASSTGQGSDIQYF
V gene: TRBV5-1
J gene: TRBJ2-4
clone size: few
D gene: TRBD1

CDR3 DNA: TGCAGTGCTGCCGGGACTAGCGGATTCAATGAGCAGTTCTTC
CDR3 protein: CSAAGTSGFNEQFF
V gene: TRBV20-1
J gene: TRBJ2-1
clone size: many
D gene: TRBD2

CDR3 DNA: TGTGCCAGCAGCCCAAGCTACGGGACAGGGAATTTGGGAGAGACCCAGTACTTC
CDR3 protein: CASSPSYGTGNLGETQYF
V gene: TRBV7-8
J gene: TRBJ2-5
clone size: few
D gene: TRBD1

CDR3 DNA: TGCGCCAGCAGCTCCACCAGGGAGGAACACTACACCTTC
CDR3 protein: CASSSTREEHYTF
V gene: TRBV5-1
J gene: TRBJ1-2
clone size: .
D gene: .

CDR3 DNA: TGTGCCAGCAGCCTAAAGGGAGTAAACACCGGGGAGCTGTTTTTT
CDR3 protein: CASSLKGVNTGELFF
V gene: TRBV6-1
J gene: TRBJ2-2
clone size: .
D gene: .

CDR3 DNA: TGTGCCAGCAGTTTATCGTGGCAGGGTAATCAAAAACTGTTTTTT
CDR3 protein: CASSLSWQGNQKLFF
V gene: TRBV27
J gene: TRBJ1-4
clone size: few
D gene: .

CDR3 DNA: TGCGCCAGCAGCGGAGCTAATGAAAAACTGTTTTTT
CDR3 protein: CASSGANEKLFF
V gene: TRBV5-1
J gene: TRBJ1-4
clone size: few
D gene: .

CDR3 DNA: TGTGCCAGCAGTGAATGGGGGGCTACTGAAGCTTTCTTT
CDR3 protein: CASSEWGATEAFF
V gene: TRBV25-1
J gene: TRBJ1-1
clone size: .
D gene: .

CDR3 DNA: TGCAGTGCTACCTTTCGACTAGCTTCTCACAATGAGCAGTTCTTC
CDR3 protein: CSATFRLASHNEQFF
V gene: TRBV20-1
J gene: TRBJ2-1
clone size: many
D gene: TRBD2

CDR3 DNA: TGTGCCAGCAGTTACTCGACAGGGGGCTGGAATCAGCCCCAGCATTTT
CDR3 protein: CASSYSTGGWNQPQHF
V gene: TRBV6-2/TRBV6-3
J gene: TRBJ1-5
clone size: .
D gene: TRBD1

CDR3 DNA: TGCGCCAGCAGCCGGGACCCCCAGAGCTCCTACGAGCAGTACTTC
CDR3 protein: CASSRDPQSSYEQYF
V gene: TRBV5-1
J gene: TRBJ2-7
clone size: few
D gene: .

CDR3 DNA: TGCAGATTAACTCACGCGGCAACAGATACGCAGTATTTT
CDR3 protein: CRLTHAATDTQYF
V gene: TRBV20-1
J gene: TRBJ2-3
clone size: few
D gene: .

CDR3 DNA: TGTGCCACCAGTGATTTTAAGGCAGGGGGATTCAATGAGCAGTTCTTC
CDR3 protein: CATSDFKAGGFNEQFF
V gene: TRBV24-1
J gene: TRBJ2-1
clone size: many
D gene: TRBD1

CDR3 DNA: TGTGCCAGCATCTACAGGGTCGGCACAGATACGCAGTATTTT
CDR3 protein: CASIYRVGTDTQYF
V gene: TRBV7-2
J gene: TRBJ2-3
clone size: many
D gene: .

CDR3 DNA: TGTGCCAGCAGCGCGACAGACGGGGTATGGTCTGGCTACACCTTC
CDR3 protein: CASSATDGVWSGYTF
V gene: TRBV5-6
J gene: TRBJ1-2
clone size: .
D gene: .

CDR3 DNA: TGTGCCAGCAGCATGCGGCGGGAGAGGGACACCGGGGAGCTGTTTTTT
CDR3 protein: CASSMRRERDTGELFF
V gene: TRBV9
J gene: TRBJ2-2
clone size: many
D gene: TRBD2

CDR3 DNA: TGTGCCAGTAGTATTTCGGGTTGGACCGGGGAGCTGTTTTTT
CDR3 protein: CASSISGWTGELFF
V gene: TRBV19
J gene: TRBJ2-2
clone size: .
D gene: .

CDR3 DNA: TGTGCCAGCAGTTACTCGGGAAACACAGATACGCAGTATTTT
CDR3 protein: CASSYSGNTDTQYF
V gene: TRBV6-2/TRBV6-3
J gene: TRBJ2-3
clone size: .
D gene: .

CDR3 DNA: TGCGCCAGCAGCTTGGCAGGGGTCACCGGGGAGCTGTTTTTT
CDR3 protein: CASSLAGVTGELFF
V gene: TRBV5-1
J gene: TRBJ2-2
clone size: few
D gene: .

CDR3 DNA: TGTGCCAGCAGCCTCCGACAGGGCCAACAGCCCCAGCATTTT
CDR3 protein: CASSLRQGQQPQHF
V gene: TRBV7-8
J gene: TRBJ1-5
clone size: .
D gene: TRBD1

CDR3 DNA: TGCGCCAGCAGCTCTGGGACAGCCTATAATTCACCCCTCCACTTT
CDR3 protein: CASSSGTAYNSPLHF
V gene: TRBV5-1
J gene: TRBJ1-6
clone size: many
D gene: TRBD1

CDR3 DNA: TGCGCCAGCAGTCCCGGACAGGAGTATGGCTACACCTTC
CDR3 protein: CASSPGQEYGYTF
V gene: TRBV5-1
J gene: TRBJ1-2
clone size: many
D gene: TRBD1

CDR3 DNA: TGTGCCAGCAGCTTGGCCCGGACAGGGCGGACTGAAGCTTTCTTT
CDR3 protein: CASSLARTGRTEAFF
V gene: TRBV5-5
J gene: TRBJ1-1
clone size: .
D gene: TRBD1

CDR3 DNA: TGTGCCAGCAGCGACGGGACAGGGGGGCTCTACGAGCAGTACTTC
CDR3 protein: CASSDGTGGLYEQYF
V gene: TRBV9
J gene: TRBJ2-7
clone size: .
D gene: TRBD1

CDR3 DNA: TGCAGTGCTAGAGACCCCCGGTGGAACACCGGGGAGCTGTTTTTT
CDR3 protein: CSARDPRWNTGELFF
V gene: TRBV20-1
J gene: TRBJ2-2
clone size: .
D gene: .

CDR3 DNA: TGTGCCAGCAGGGTCACAGGGGCGGATTCACCCCTCCACTTT
CDR3 protein: CASRVTGADSPLHF
V gene: TRBV12-3/TRBV12-4
J gene: TRBJ1-6
clone size: .
D gene: TRBD1

CDR3 DNA: TGTGCCGTACAAGCGACAGGGTTCACTGAAGCTTTCTTT
CDR3 protein: CAVQATGFTEAFF
V gene: TRBV24-1
J gene: TRBJ1-1
clone size: .
D gene: TRBD1

CDR3 DNA: TGTGCCAGCAGTTCGGGAAGCCTTCGGTACGAGCAGTACTTC
CDR3 protein: CASSSGSLRYEQYF
V gene: TRBV12-3/TRBV12-4
J gene: TRBJ2-7
clone size: many
D gene: .

CDR3 DNA: TGCGCCAGCAGCTTGGGCCAGAAGACAGATACGCAGTATTTT
CDR3 protein: CASSLGQKTDTQYF
V gene: TRBV5-1
J gene: TRBJ2-3
clone size: few
D gene: .